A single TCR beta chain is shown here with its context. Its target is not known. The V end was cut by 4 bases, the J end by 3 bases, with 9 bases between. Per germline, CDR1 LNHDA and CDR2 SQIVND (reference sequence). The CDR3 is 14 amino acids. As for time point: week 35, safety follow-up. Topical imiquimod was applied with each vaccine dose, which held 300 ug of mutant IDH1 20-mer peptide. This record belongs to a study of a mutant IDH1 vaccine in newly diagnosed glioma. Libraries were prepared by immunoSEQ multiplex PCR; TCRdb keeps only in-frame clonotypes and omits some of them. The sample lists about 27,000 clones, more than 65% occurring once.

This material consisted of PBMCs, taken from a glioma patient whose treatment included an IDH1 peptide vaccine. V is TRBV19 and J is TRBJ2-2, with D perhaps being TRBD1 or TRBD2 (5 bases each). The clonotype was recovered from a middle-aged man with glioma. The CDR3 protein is CASSNRGHTGELFF. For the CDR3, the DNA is TGTGCCAGTAGTAATAGGGGACACACCGGGGAGCTGTTTTTT. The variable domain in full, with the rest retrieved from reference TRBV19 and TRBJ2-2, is DGGITQSPKYLFRKEGQNVTLSCEQNLNHDAMYWYRQDPGQGLRLIYYSQIVNDFQKGDIAEGYSVSREKKESFPLTVTSAQKNPTAFYLCASSNRGHTGELFFGEGSRLTVL.